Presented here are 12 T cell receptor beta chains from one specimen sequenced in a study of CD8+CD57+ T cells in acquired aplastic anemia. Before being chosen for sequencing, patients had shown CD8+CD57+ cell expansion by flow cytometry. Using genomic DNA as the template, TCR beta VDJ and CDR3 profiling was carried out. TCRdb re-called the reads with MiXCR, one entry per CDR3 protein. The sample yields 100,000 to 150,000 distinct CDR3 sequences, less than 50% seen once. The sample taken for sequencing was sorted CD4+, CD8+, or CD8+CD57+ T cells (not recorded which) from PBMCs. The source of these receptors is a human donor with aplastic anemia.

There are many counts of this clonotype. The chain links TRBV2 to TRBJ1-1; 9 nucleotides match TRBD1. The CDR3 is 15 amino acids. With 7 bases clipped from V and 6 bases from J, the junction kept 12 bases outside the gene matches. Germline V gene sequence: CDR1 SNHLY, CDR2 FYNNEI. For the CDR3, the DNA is TGTGCCAGCACTTTAGGTGCGGGACAGGGTGCTGAAGCTTTCTTT. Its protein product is CASTLGAGQGAEAFF.

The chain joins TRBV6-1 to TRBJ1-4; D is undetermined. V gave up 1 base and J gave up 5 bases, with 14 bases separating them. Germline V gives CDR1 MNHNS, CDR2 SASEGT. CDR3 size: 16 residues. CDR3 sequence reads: CASSEGRRLPNEKLFF. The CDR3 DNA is TGTGCCAGCAGTGAAGGTAGGAGGCTCCCGAATGAAAAACTGTTTTTT.

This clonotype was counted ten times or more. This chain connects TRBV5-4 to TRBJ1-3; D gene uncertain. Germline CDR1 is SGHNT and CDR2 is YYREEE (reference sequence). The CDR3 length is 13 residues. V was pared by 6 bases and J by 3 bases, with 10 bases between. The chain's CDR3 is CASKRENGNTIYF. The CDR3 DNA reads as TGTGCCAGCAAGAGGGAGAATGGAAACACCATATATTTT.

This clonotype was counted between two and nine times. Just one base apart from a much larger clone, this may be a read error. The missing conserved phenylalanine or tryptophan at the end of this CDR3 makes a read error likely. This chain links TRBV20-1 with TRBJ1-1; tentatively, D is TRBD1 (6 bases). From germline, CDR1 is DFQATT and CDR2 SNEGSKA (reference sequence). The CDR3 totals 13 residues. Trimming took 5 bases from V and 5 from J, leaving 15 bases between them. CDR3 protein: CSAGGLTGTEAFL. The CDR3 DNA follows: TGCAGTGCTGGGGGGCTCACGGGGACTGAAGCTTTCCTT.

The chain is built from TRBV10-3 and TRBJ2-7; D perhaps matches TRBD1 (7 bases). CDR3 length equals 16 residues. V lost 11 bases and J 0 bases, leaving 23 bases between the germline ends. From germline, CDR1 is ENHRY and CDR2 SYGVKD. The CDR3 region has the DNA TGTGCCTCCAGCCAGGGGGGCGGGACAGTCTCCTACGAGCAGTACTTC. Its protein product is CASSQGGGTVSYEQYF.

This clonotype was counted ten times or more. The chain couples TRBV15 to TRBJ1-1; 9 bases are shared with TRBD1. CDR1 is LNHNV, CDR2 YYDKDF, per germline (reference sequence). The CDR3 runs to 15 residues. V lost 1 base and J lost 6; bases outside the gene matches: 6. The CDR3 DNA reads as TGTGCCACCAGCAGAGTGACAGGGGGGACCGCTGAAGCTTTCTTT. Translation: CATSRVTGGTAEAFF.

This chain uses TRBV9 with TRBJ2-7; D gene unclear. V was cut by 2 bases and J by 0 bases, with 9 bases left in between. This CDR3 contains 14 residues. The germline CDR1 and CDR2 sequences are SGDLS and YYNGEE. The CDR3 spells CASSVGGSSYEQYV. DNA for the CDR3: TGTGCCAGCAGCGTCGGCGGAAGCTCCTACGAGCAGTACGTC.

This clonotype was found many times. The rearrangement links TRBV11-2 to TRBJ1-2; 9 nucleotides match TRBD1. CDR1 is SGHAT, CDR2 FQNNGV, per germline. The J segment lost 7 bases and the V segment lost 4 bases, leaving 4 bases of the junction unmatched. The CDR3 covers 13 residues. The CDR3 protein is CASSSTGGFGYTF. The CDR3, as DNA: TGTGCCAGCAGCTCAACAGGGGGCTTTGGCTACACCTTC.

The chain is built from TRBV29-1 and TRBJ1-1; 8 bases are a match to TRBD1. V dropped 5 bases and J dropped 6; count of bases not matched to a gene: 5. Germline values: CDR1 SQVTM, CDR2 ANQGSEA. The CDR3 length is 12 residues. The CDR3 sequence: CSVKLQGAEAFF. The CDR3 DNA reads TGCAGCGTTAAATTACAGGGGGCTGAAGCTTTCTTT.

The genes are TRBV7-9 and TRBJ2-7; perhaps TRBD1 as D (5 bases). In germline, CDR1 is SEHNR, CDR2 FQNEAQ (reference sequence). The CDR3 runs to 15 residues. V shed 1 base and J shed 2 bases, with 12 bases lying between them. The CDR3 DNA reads TGTGCCAGCAGCTTAGTGGGGCTAGGGACCTACGAGCAGTACTTC. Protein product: CASSLVGLGTYEQYF.

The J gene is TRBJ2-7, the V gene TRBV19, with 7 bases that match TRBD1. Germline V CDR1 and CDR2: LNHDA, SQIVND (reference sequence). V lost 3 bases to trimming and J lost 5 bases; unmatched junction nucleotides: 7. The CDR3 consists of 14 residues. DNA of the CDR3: TGTGCCAGTAGTATGGGCAGGGGGTCCGACGAGCAGTACTTC. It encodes CASSMGRGSDEQYF. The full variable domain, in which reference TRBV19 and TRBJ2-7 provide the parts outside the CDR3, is DGGITQSPKYLFRKEGQNVTLSCEQNLNHDAMYWYRQDPGQGLRLIYYSQIVNDFQKGDIAEGYSVSREKKESFPLTVTSAQKNPTAFYLCASSMGRGSDEQYFGPGTRLTVT.

The CDR3 nucleotides read TGTGCCAGCATCCTAGCTCGGGAGCTGTTTTTT. Its translation is CASILARELFF. The gene calls are TRBV7-2 and TRBJ2-2; the D gene is possibly TRBD2 (5 bases). CDR1 is SGHTA, CDR2 FQGNSA, per germline. The V end was cut by 7 bases, the J end by 9 bases, with 9 bases between. The CDR3 totals 11 residues.